Each of the 19 T cell receptor beta chains below was sequenced from the same sample in a study of cytotoxic CD8 clonotypes in ibrutinib-treated CLL. Produced via immunoSEQ multiplex PCR; TCRdb's table is partial and in-frame only. Of some 92,000 clones in the sample, more than 70% are singletons; the top ten hold under 30%. The sequenced sample was PBMCs, obtained after 24 months of ibrutinib treatment. The origin of the receptors is a human donor with chronic lymphocytic leukemia.

Turning to this clone: This sample also contains other DNA sequences that code for the same CDR3. This sequence joins TRBV15 and TRBJ2-5; tentatively, D is TRBD1 (5 bases). The CDR3 runs to 13 residues. V dropped 1 base and J dropped 3 bases, with 6 bases sitting between them. Germline CDR1 and CDR2: LNHNV and YYDKDF (reference sequence). CDR3 sequence: CATSRAREETQYF. CDR3 nucleotides: TGTGCCACCAGCAGAGCCAGGGAAGAGACCCAGTACTTC.

The chain uses TRBV4-2 and TRBJ2-5; 7 nucleotides line up with TRBD2. Germline V CDR1 and CDR2: LGHNA, YNFKEQ. V was pared by 1 base and J by 5 bases, with 10 bases of the junction left unmatched. This CDR3 has 16 residues. The CDR3 region is CASSQVVTGGGETQYF. The DNA of the CDR3 is TGTGCCAGCAGCCAAGTCGTAACGGGAGGAGGTGAGACCCAGTACTTC.

The chain has TRBV19 and TRBJ2-7, with no clear D. The CDR3 covers 15 residues. The V end was cut by 4 bases, the J end by 0 bases, with 13 bases between. Germline V gene sequence: CDR1 LNHDA, CDR2 SQIVND (reference sequence). CDR3 protein: CASSRRVAGSYEQYF. CDR3 DNA: TGTGCCAGTAGTAGAAGGGTAGCAGGCTCCTACGAGCAGTACTTC.

This clone came up once. The CDR3 sequence is CASRTGSRSAEAFF. The CDR3, as DNA: TGTGCCAGTAGGACAGGGAGCCGGTCGGCTGAAGCTTTCTTT. This chain uses TRBV19 with TRBJ1-1, with 7 bases that match TRBD1. Per germline, CDR1 LNHDA and CDR2 SQIVND (reference sequence). The CDR3 loop spans 14 amino acids. Germline trimming cut 6 bases from V and 6 bases from J; bases unmatched to any gene: 10.

The CDR3 DNA reads as TGTGCCAGCGGCCGAAGCGGGAGGCCCACAGATACGCAGTATTTT. It yields the protein CASGRSGRPTDTQYF. V and J are TRBV7-3 and TRBJ2-3; 9 bases align to TRBD2. The length of the CDR3 is 15 residues. The junction had 8 bases not matched to a gene; V was cut back by 8 bases and J by 2 bases. Per the germline V gene, CDR1 is SGHTA and CDR2 is FQGTGA. Together with reference TRBV7-3 and TRBJ2-3, the CDR3 gives the full variable domain: GAGVSQTPSNKVTEKGKYVELRCDPISGHTALYWYRQSLGQGPEFLIYFQGTGAADDSGLPNDRFFAVRPEGSVSTLKIQRTERGDSAVYLCASGRSGRPTDTQYFGPGTRLTVL.

This clone was found a few times. The rearrangement links TRBV19 to TRBJ2-7, with 8 bases identical to TRBD1. V dropped 7 bases and J dropped 3; count of bases not matched to a gene: 8. Germline loops: CDR1 LNHDA, CDR2 SQIVND (reference sequence). The CDR3 has 14 amino acids. DNA for the CDR3: TGTGCCAGTACTCCAGGGGGCGATTACTACGAGCAGTACTTC. Amino acids: CASTPGGDYYEQYF. Drawing the rest from reference TRBV19 and TRBJ2-7, the complete variable domain is DGGITQSPKYLFRKEGQNVTLSCEQNLNHDAMYWYRQDPGQGLRLIYYSQIVNDFQKGDIAEGYSVSREKKESFPLTVTSAQKNPTAFYLCASTPGGDYYEQYFGPGTRLTVT.

V usage is TRBV19 and J usage is TRBJ1-5; D gene uncertain. V was pared by 5 bases and J by 1 base, with 6 bases between. CDR1 is LNHDA, CDR2 SQIVND, per germline (reference sequence). This CDR3 region has 13 residues. The CDR3 bases are TGTGCCAGTAGTGTGCAGAGCAATCAGCCCCAGCATTTT. Protein: CASSVQSNQPQHF. The variable domain in full, completed from reference TRBV19 and TRBJ1-5, reads DGGITQSPKYLFRKEGQNVTLSCEQNLNHDAMYWYRQDPGQGLRLIYYSQIVNDFQKGDIAEGYSVSREKKESFPLTVTSAQKNPTAFYLCASSVQSNQPQHFGDGTRLSIL.

The rearrangement links TRBV30 to TRBJ1-4; TRBD1 matches 7 bases. This CDR3 has 14 residues. From germline, CDR1 is GTSNPN and CDR2 SVGIG (reference sequence). Trimming at V came to 3 bases and at J to 4 bases, leaving 5 bases not matched to a gene. The DNA for the CDR3 is TGTGCCTGGAGCCTGACAGGGATTAATGAAAAACTGTTTTTT. It is translated as CAWSLTGINEKLFF.

A few counts support this clone. This chain connects TRBV7-3 to TRBJ2-7, with 11 positions matching TRBD2. Looked up from germline, CDR1 is SGHTA and CDR2 is FQGTGA. V was clipped by 1 base and J by 6 bases; unmatched bases: 5. The CDR3 sequence is 15 residues long. The CDR3 loop is CASSLRLAGSGEQYF. The CDR3 nucleotides read TGTGCCAGCAGCTTAAGACTAGCGGGATCCGGCGAGCAGTACTTC.

This chain uses TRBV2 with TRBJ2-2; 8 bases are a match to TRBD1. The V and J ends lost 0 bases and 6 bases, in that order; junction bases with no gene match: 9. The CDR3 contains 17 residues. CDR1 and CDR2 (germline): SNHLY, FYNNEI. The CDR3 DNA reads TGTGCCAGCAGTGAAGCGCTTAGGACAGGGTTGTCCGGGGAGCTGTTTTTT. Protein product: CASSEALRTGLSGELFF.

The V gene is TRBV7-2, the J gene TRBJ2-2; TRBD1 matches 8 bases. V shed 6 bases and J 5 bases; nucleotides not matched to a gene: 8. The CDR3 covers 15 residues. Germline values: CDR1 SGHTA, CDR2 FQGNSA. The CDR3: CASSLTGVRTGELFF. CDR3 coding DNA: TGTGCCAGCAGTTTGACAGGGGTACGGACCGGGGAGCTGTTTTTT.

V usage is TRBV5-4 and J usage is TRBJ2-1; 7 bases are shared with TRBD2. Losses at the gene ends were 3 bases for V and 6 bases for J; bases not matched to a gene: 6. Germline V gene data show CDR1 as SGHNT and CDR2 as YYREEE (reference sequence). CDR3 size: 14 residues. In DNA form, the CDR3 reads TGTGCCAGCAGCTCCGGGGGGATCGGCAATGAGCAGTTCTTC. Translation: CASSSGGIGNEQFF.

CDR3 in DNA: TGCGCCAGCAGCCCCGAGGTTCGCGGGCGCAGCACAGATACGCAGTATTTT. This sequence encodes CASSPEVRGRSTDTQYF. V is TRBV4-1 and J is TRBJ2-3; TRBD2 is a possible D gene (5 bases). Germline lookup yields CDR1 MGHRA and CDR2 YSYEKL. V was cut by 4 bases and J by 0 bases, with 17 bases left in between. The CDR3 covers 17 residues.

The chain is built from TRBV4-2 and TRBJ1-4; TRBD1 matches at 8 bases. Germline trimming cut 4 bases from V and 12 bases from J; bases unmatched to any gene: 19. The germline gives CDR1 LGHNA, CDR2 YNFKEQ. The CDR3 has 17 amino acids. CDR3 coding DNA: TGTGCCAGCAGCCCCGAGGGCGCCCAGGGGGCGGTCTCCCAACTGTTTTTT. Its protein is CASSPEGAQGAVSQLFF.

This chain joins TRBV9 and TRBJ1-3; 7 bases are a match to TRBD1. Trimming cost V 2 bases and J 2 bases; bases outside gene matches: 4. Germline lookup yields CDR1 SGDLS and CDR2 YYNGEE. The CDR3 runs 15 residues. The CDR3 here is CASSVAGGAGNTIYF. The CDR3, as DNA: TGTGCCAGCAGCGTGGCAGGGGGAGCTGGAAACACCATATATTTT.

The chain recombines TRBV2 with TRBJ1-3, with a possible D match to TRBD1 (5 bases). CDR1 SNHLY and CDR2 FYNNEI come from the germline V gene. CDR3 length: 15 residues. V was clipped by 0 bases and J by 3 bases, with 9 bases between them. In DNA form, the CDR3 reads TGTGCCAGCAGTGAAGCATCGGGGCGTGGAAACACCATATATTTT. It translates to CASSEASGRGNTIYF.

The J gene is TRBJ2-7, the V gene TRBV11-3; tentatively, D is TRBD2 (5 bases). The CDR3 runs to 14 residues. The germline CDR1 and CDR2 sequences are SGHNT and YENEEA. Between the trimmed V and J ends, which lost 5 bases and 2 bases, there was a span of 13 bases. CDR3 amino acids: CASSPTGFTYEQYF. CDR3 nucleotide sequence: TGTGCCAGCAGCCCGACGGGGTTCACCTACGAGCAGTACTTC.

V is TRBV4-2 and J is TRBJ2-5; 9 nucleotides match TRBD2. The CDR3 extends over 16 amino acids. CDR1 is LGHNA, CDR2 YNFKEQ, per germline. Trimming cost V 3 bases and J 9 bases; bases outside gene matches: 14. This chain's CDR3 is CASSQLAGKEYQAQYF. CDR3 DNA: TGTGCCAGCAGCCAGCTAGCGGGAAAGGAATATCAGGCCCAGTACTTC.

This rearrangement joins TRBV5-5 to TRBJ2-3; D perhaps matches TRBD2 (5 bases). The V end lost 3 bases, the J end lost 4 bases, and 12 bases lay between the germline ends. Germline CDR1 is SGHKS and CDR2 is YYEKEE (reference sequence). The length of the CDR3 is 14 residues. The CDR3 DNA reads TGTGCCAGCAGCTCGGGATCAGGCCCAGATACGCAGTATTTT. It yields the protein CASSSGSGPDTQYF.